The 32 T cell receptor beta chains given below trace back to one sample, sequenced in a study of CD8+CD57+ T cells in acquired aplastic anemia. All patients picked for sequencing had shown, by flow cytometry, an expansion of CD8+CD57+ cells. Genomic DNA, the template, was used for profiling of the TCR beta VDJ and CDR3. A single record per CDR3 protein comes from TCRdb applying MiXCR to the reads. The data hold about 43,000 distinct CDR3 sequences, with about 63% observed a single time. Sequenced: sorted CD4+, CD8+, or CD8+CD57+ T cells (not recorded which) from PBMCs. The receptors here all came from a human donor with aplastic anemia.

The table lists this clonotype with many counts. The rearrangement joins TRBV2 to TRBJ1-6, with D maybe TRBD1 (6 bases). V shed 4 bases and J shed 10 bases, with 14 bases lying between them. The CDR3 has 14 amino acids. From germline, CDR1 is SNHLY and CDR2 FYNNEI. CDR3 DNA sequence: TGTGCCAGCAGTGTATTACAGGGTTCATCACCCCTCCACTTT. Translated, it gives CASSVLQGSSPLHF.

The genes are TRBV29-1 and TRBJ1-1; a weak D match, TRBD1 (6 bases). V lost 5 bases and J lost 9, with 13 bases in between. Germline-derived CDR1 and CDR2 are SQVTM and ANQGSEA. There are 11 residues in the CDR3. As DNA, the CDR3 is TGCAGCGTTATATCTGGGGACAAAGCTTTCTTT. Its translation: CSVISGDKAFF.

The chain combines TRBV2 with TRBJ1-2; D ambiguous. Germline V gene lookup returns CDR1 SNHLY and CDR2 FYNNEI. V was cut by 2 bases and J by 8 bases, with 18 bases left in between. This CDR3 has 15 amino acids. The CDR3 DNA follows: TGTGCCAGCAGTGAATCCGACAACCTTCGGCAGGGCTACACCTTC. Translated, it gives CASSESDNLRQGYTF.

The genes are TRBV29-1 and TRBJ2-2; the D gene is possibly TRBD2 (6 bases). Germline CDR1 and CDR2: SQVTM and ANQGSEA. This CDR3 is built from 11 residues. Trimming removed 6 bases from V and 7 bases from J, with 9 bases in between. The CDR3 DNA reads TGCAGCGTAGAGGGAGGCGGGGAGCTGTTTTTT. This translates into CSVEGGGELFF.

The rearrangement links TRBV15 to TRBJ1-2; the D gene is possibly TRBD1 (5 bases). Germline V gives CDR1 LNHNV, CDR2 YYDKDF (reference sequence). The CDR3 is 15 residues long. Trimming shortened V by 0 bases and J by 6 bases, and 14 bases separated the two germline ends. This CDR3 is CATSRDKGKGNGYTF. The CDR3 nucleotides read TGTGCCACCAGCAGAGATAAGGGGAAAGGAAATGGCTACACCTTC.

This clonotype has only a few counts. V gene TRBV4-1 combines with J gene TRBJ1-2; D unclear. Looked up from germline, CDR1 is MGHRA and CDR2 is YSYEKL. This CDR3 spans 16 amino acids. V lost 0 bases to trimming and J lost 5 bases, with 16 bases between them. The CDR3 region is CASSQERGDLVYGYTF. The CDR3 bases are TGCGCCAGCAGCCAAGAGCGGGGTGATTTAGTTTATGGCTACACCTTC.

This rearrangement joins TRBV5-4 to TRBJ2-1; weak D call: TRBD1 (6 bases). The CDR3 loop spans 14 amino acids. V was shortened by 7 bases and J by 4 bases, with 15 bases between the two germline ends. Germline CDR1 and CDR2: SGHNT and YYREEE (reference sequence). CDR3 amino acids: CASGPSRGYNEQFF. The CDR3 DNA reads as TGTGCCAGCGGGCCCAGCAGGGGATACAATGAGCAGTTCTTC.

In its sample, this clonotype was seen many times. This chain connects TRBV6-2 or TRBV6-3 to TRBJ2-7; maybe TRBD1 (5 bases). CDR3 length: 13 amino acids. CDR1 is MNHEY, CDR2 SVGEGT, per germline. V was clipped by 6 bases and J by 5 bases, with 14 bases between them. This CDR3 is CASSPGAANEQYF. The CDR3 region has the DNA TGTGCCAGCAGCCCTGGGGCAGCGAACGAGCAGTACTTC.

The CDR3 bases are TGTGCCAGCAGCACGACTAGCGGGGGGGGTGAGCAGTACTTC. This codes for CASSTTSGGGEQYF. The chain is built from TRBV7-2 and TRBJ2-7; 14 bases match TRBD2. Germline lookup yields CDR1 SGHTA and CDR2 FQGNSA. The V segment lost 5 bases and the J segment 7 bases; nucleotides outside the gene matches: 4. The CDR3 spans 14 residues.

This clonotype appeared once. This chain uses TRBV2 with TRBJ2-3; 8 nucleotides line up with TRBD1. Germline V gene lookup returns CDR1 SNHLY and CDR2 FYNNEI. The CDR3 length is 15 residues. J was trimmed by 2 bases and V by 5 bases; bases with no gene match: 6. The CDR3 region has the DNA TGTGCCAGCAGTTTCAGGGGGCAAATCACAGATACGCAGTATTTT. Protein: CASSFRGQITDTQYF.

This clonotype has only one observation. The chain recombines TRBV3-1 with TRBJ1-1, with TRBD1 matching 7 bases. CDR1 is LGHDT and CDR2 is YNNKEL in the germline V gene (reference sequence). The CDR3 length is 19 residues. Trimming cost V 3 bases and J 1 base; bases outside gene matches: 17. CDR3 region: CASSHLRGGLQKRNTEAFF. DNA of the CDR3: TGTGCCAGCAGCCACCTCAGGGGGGGACTGCAGAAACGGAACACTGAAGCTTTCTTT.

With regard to this clonotype: At one end the junction does not follow the germline gene, possibly because of a read error. This rearrangement joins TRBV10-3 to TRBJ2-5; D unresolved. The CDR3 runs to 14 residues. CDR1 ENHRY and CDR2 SYGVKD come from the germline V gene. CDR3 residues: CASSETESQETQYF. The CDR3 bases are TGTGCCAGCAGTGAAACGGAGTCACAAGAGACCCAGTACTTC.

This clonotype was detected once. Relative to the germline gene, one junction end is altered; a read error may explain this. J is TRBJ2-7 and V is TRBV10-3; perhaps TRBD2 as D (7 bases). CDR3 length equals 14 residues. Germline assignment: CDR1 ENHRY and CDR2 SYGVKD. This chain's CDR3 is CASSEGGLRDEQYF. DNA of the CDR3: TGTGCCAGCAGTGAGGGGGGGCTGAGAGACGAGCAGTACTTC.

The chain joins TRBV2 to TRBJ1-5; tentatively, D is TRBD1 (5 bases). Germline V CDR1 and CDR2: SNHLY, FYNNEI. The V end was cut by 7 bases, the J end by 4 bases, with 11 bases between. The CDR3 is 13 amino acids. CDR3 DNA: TGTGCCAGCACCCGGGACCTTAATCAGCCCCAGCATTTT. Translation gives CASTRDLNQPQHF.

This clonotype appeared a single time. V usage is TRBV2 and J usage is TRBJ2-7; D gene unclear. The CDR3 covers 14 residues. The ends were cut back, 9 bases at V and 6 bases at J, with 21 bases in the middle. Germline CDR1 and CDR2: SNHLY and FYNNEI. CDR3 loop: CARGVGAGGLEQYF. The CDR3 nucleotides read TGTGCCAGGGGCGTTGGAGCCGGCGGTCTCGAGCAGTACTTC. The entire variable domain, with the rest obtained from reference TRBV2 and TRBJ2-7, is as follows: EPEVTQTPSHQVTQMGQEVILRCVPISNHLYFYWYRQILGQKVEFLVSFYNNEISEKSEIFDDQFSVERPDGSNFTLKIRSTKLEDSAMYFCARGVGAGGLEQYFGPGTRLTVT.

The chain couples TRBV7-3 to TRBJ2-2; D is possibly TRBD2 (6 bases). The V and J ends lost 2 bases and 1 base respectively, with 8 bases between them. The CDR3 has 15 residues. Germline-derived CDR1 and CDR2 are SGHTA and FQGTGA. Here the CDR3 DNA reads TGTGCCAGCAGCTTAGATAGCGGGAACACCGGGGAGCTGTTTTTT. Translating it yields CASSLDSGNTGELFF.

The V call is TRBV11-1, the J call TRBJ2-3, with 7 nucleotides matching TRBD2. Germline V gene sequence: CDR1 SGHAT, CDR2 FQDESV (reference sequence). With V trimmed by 4 bases and J by 2 bases, 12 bases remained unmatched. The CDR3 is 17 residues long. Here the CDR3 reads CASSSPRGAGYTDTQYF. Written as DNA, the CDR3 is TGTGCCAGCAGCTCCCCGCGGGGAGCGGGGTACACAGATACGCAGTATTTT. The full variable domain, in which reference TRBV11-1 and TRBJ2-3 provide the parts outside the CDR3, is EAEVAQSPRYKITEKSQAVAFWCDPISGHATLYWYRQILGQGPELLVQFQDESVVDDSQLPKDRFSAERLKGVDSTLKIQPAELGDSAMYLCASSSPRGAGYTDTQYFGPGTRLTVL.

The gene calls are TRBV2 and TRBJ1-6; perhaps TRBD1 as D (5 bases). CDR1 is SNHLY, CDR2 FYNNEI, per germline. V was clipped by 7 bases and J by 7 bases, with 17 bases between them. The CDR3 is 15 amino acids. The DNA for the CDR3 is TGTGCCAGCACCGTGACCGGGACTAGCAATTCACCCCTCCACTTT. It specifies CASTVTGTSNSPLHF.

This clonotype was counted only a few times. This chain connects TRBV29-1 to TRBJ2-5, with TRBD1 matching 8 bases. The ends lost 0 bases at V and 4 bases at J; junction bases unmatched: 4. Germline V CDR1 and CDR2: SQVTM, ANQGSEA. This CDR3 is built from 14 residues. CDR3 residues: CSVEDLQGVETQYF. The CDR3 nucleotides are TGCAGCGTTGAAGATCTACAGGGGGTAGAGACCCAGTACTTC. Drawing the rest from reference TRBV29-1 and TRBJ2-5, the complete variable domain is SAVISQKPSRDICQRGTSLTIQCQVDSQVTMMFWYRQQPGQSLTLIATANQGSEATYESGFVIDKFPISRPNLTFSTLTVSNMSPEDSSIYLCSVEDLQGVETQYFGPGTRLLVL.

To note about this clonotype: One base away lies a much larger clone, so this may be a sequencing read error. The chain has TRBV6-4 and TRBJ2-3, with a possible D match to TRBD2 (6 bases). The germline V and J ends were trimmed by 8 bases and 3 bases, with 18 bases remaining between them. The CDR3 runs to 15 residues. The germline CDR1 and CDR2 sequences are MRHNA and SNTAGT. This CDR3 reads CASGGPADSTDTQYF. In DNA form, the CDR3 reads TGTGCCAGCGGAGGGCCGGCCGACAGTACAGATACGCAGTATTTT.

V is TRBV20-1 and J is TRBJ1-3; 9 bases agree with TRBD1. V trimming: 4 bases; J trimming: 4 bases; junction bases outside the gene matches: 8. The CDR3 totals 15 residues. Germline-derived CDR1 and CDR2 are DFQATT and SNEGSKA (reference sequence). CDR3 amino acids: CSATGTGLAGNTIYF. Here the CDR3 DNA reads TGCAGTGCTACCGGGACAGGGTTAGCAGGAAACACCATATATTTT.

The rearrangement links TRBV2 to TRBJ2-7; 12 bases match TRBD1. V trimming: 6 bases; J trimming: 11 bases; junction bases outside the gene matches: 14. The germline CDR1 and CDR2 sequences are SNHLY and FYNNEI. This CDR3 region has 15 residues. The CDR3 reads CASSPLSGTGGRKYF. The CDR3 region has the DNA TGTGCCAGCAGCCCCCTTTCCGGGACAGGGGGCCGAAAGTACTTC.

The chain employs TRBV15 and TRBJ2-1; 8 nucleotides line up with TRBD1. In germline, CDR1 is LNHNV, CDR2 YYDKDF (reference sequence). V shed 0 bases, J shed 3 bases, and the junction held 7 bases outside the gene matches. The CDR3 covers 17 residues. CDR3 sequence reads: CATSREDSGTGYNEQFF. CDR3 coding DNA: TGTGCCACCAGCAGAGAGGACAGTGGGACAGGCTACAATGAGCAGTTCTTC.

The rearrangement links TRBV19 to TRBJ2-7, with D tentatively TRBD2 (5 bases). Germline CDR1 LNHDA, CDR2 SQIVND (reference sequence). This CDR3 spans 14 amino acids. V gave up 3 bases and J gave up 7 bases, with 16 bases separating them. This chain's CDR3 is CASSINRLEEEQYF. CDR3 sequence (DNA): TGTGCCAGTAGTATTAATCGGTTGGAGGAAGAGCAGTACTTC.

The rearrangement links TRBV7-9 to TRBJ1-5; TRBD1 is a possible D gene (5 bases). V was cut by 5 bases and J by 0 bases, with 8 bases left in between. This CDR3 is 14 amino acids long. Germline V gives CDR1 SEHNR, CDR2 FQNEAQ (reference sequence). The CDR3 here is CASSAGASNQPQHF. The DNA for the CDR3 is TGTGCCAGCAGCGCCGGGGCTAGCAATCAGCCCCAGCATTTT.

This clonotype was recorded only once. The chain carries TRBV7-8 and TRBJ1-1; perhaps TRBD1 as D (6 bases). V lost 5 bases and J 5 bases, leaving 12 bases between the germline ends. CDR1 SGHVS and CDR2 FQNEAQ come from the germline V gene. The CDR3 sequence is 13 residues long. The CDR3 loop reads CASSQGRRTEAFF. CDR3 DNA: TGTGCCAGCAGCCAGGGGCGGAGGACTGAAGCTTTCTTT.

This clonotype came up once. Its ends do not fully match the called genes, so a read error is possible. The chain has TRBV15 and TRBJ2-3, with D perhaps matching TRBD1 or TRBD2 (6 bases each). Germline CDR1 LNHNV, CDR2 YYDKDF (reference sequence). CDR3 length: 16 amino acids. CDR3 amino acids: CATCRDLGAWIDTQYF. CDR3 nucleotides: TGTGCCACCTGCAGGGACTTGGGGGCTTGGATAGATACGCAGTATTTT. Combining the CDR3 with reference TRBV15 and TRBJ2-3 gives the whole variable domain DAMVIQNPRYQVTQFGKPVTLSCSQTLNHNVMYWYQQKSSQAPKLLFHYYDKDFNNEADTPDNFQSRRPNTSFCFLDIRSPGLGDTAMYLCATCRDLGAWIDTQYFGPGTRLTVL.

This clonotype was seen once. In this CDR3 the conserved last residue, phenylalanine or tryptophan, is missing, so a read error is likely. This chain links TRBV15 with TRBJ1-5; no clear D. The CDR3 runs to 13 residues. V was trimmed by 4 bases and J by 4 bases, leaving 8 bases between them. CDR1 is LNHNV, CDR2 YYDKDF, per germline (reference sequence). The CDR3 DNA reads TGTGCCACCAGCACACAACAGAATCAGCCCCAGCATTCT. This gives the protein CATSTQQNQPQHS.

The chain joins TRBV2 to TRBJ2-7; 10 bases map to TRBD2. V lost 8 bases, J lost 2 bases, and 9 bases stayed unmatched. In germline, CDR1 is SNHLY, CDR2 FYNNEI. CDR3 length: 15 amino acids. The CDR3 DNA reads TGTGCCAGCTCCCCTGGGACTAGCGCGACCTACGAGCAGTACTTC. Its translation: CASSPGTSATYEQYF.

CDR3 sequence: CATRERSAYEQYF. Written as DNA, the CDR3 is TGTGCCACCCGGGAGCGGTCTGCCTACGAGCAGTACTTC. The V gene is TRBV7-2, the J gene TRBJ2-7; TRBD2 is a possible D gene (6 bases). CDR3 length equals 13 residues. V shed 10 bases and J shed 2 bases, with 15 bases lying between them. Germline V gene sequence: CDR1 SGHTA, CDR2 FQGNSA.

Concerning this clonotype: With a much larger clone just one base away, this may be a read error. The chain couples TRBV6-2 or TRBV6-3 to TRBJ1-2; maybe TRBD1 (6 bases). The V end was cut by 0 bases, the J end by 7 bases, with 15 bases between. Germline V gene lookup returns CDR1 MNHEY and CDR2 SVGEGT. The CDR3 runs to 15 residues. For the CDR3, the DNA is TGTGCCAGCAGTTACTCACCAGGGGTTGGGCCTGGCTACACCTTC. This encodes CASSYSPGVGPGYTF.

J is TRBJ2-3 and V is TRBV12-3 or TRBV12-4, with D unresolved. Trimming removed 5 bases from V and 5 bases from J, with 11 bases in between. The CDR3 extends over 13 amino acids. The CDR3 nucleotides are TGTGCCAGCAGTGAGGCTAATGAAGATACGCAGTATTTT. This codes for CASSEANEDTQYF.